The following is a TCR beta chain sequence with its context. As yet, its antigen is unknown. In the original workflow: Filtering was not the same, since immunoSEQ gave junction-only sequences without quality scores. Profiling relied on immunoSEQ multiplex PCR, and the TCRdb table lists in-frame clones only, not all of them. The V and J calls and clone size are taken from that table; D and trimming were inferred from the DNA. Among 2 million to 2.5 million clones listed, over 90% were seen once. These data are taken from a study of shared clonotypes between healthy human individuals. Study-wide context: With ages of 18 to 49, the donors were a couple of women and a few men. A donor's plate count was three for CD4 naive and three for CD4 memory; CD8 naive had two and CD8 memory one. Study-wide results and caveats: The sharing of about 5.3% of naive CD4 clonotypes was seen across a handful of donors.

Per germline, CDR1 SGHDT and CDR2 YYEEEE. V was pared by 4 bases and J by 7 bases, with 12 bases between. The CDR3 sequence is 13 residues long. V and J are TRBV5-6 and TRBJ2-1; D is undetermined. This clonotype was obtained from a man younger than 30 in good health. Some clones in this sample may be carry-over from other donors' samples. The specimen sequenced was naive CD4+ T cells from PBMCs. Subset described: CD45RA+ positively selected. CDR3 DNA sequence: TGTGCCAGCAGCCCTCTGGGTGGGAATGAGCAGTTCTTC. Residues: CASSPLGGNEQFF.